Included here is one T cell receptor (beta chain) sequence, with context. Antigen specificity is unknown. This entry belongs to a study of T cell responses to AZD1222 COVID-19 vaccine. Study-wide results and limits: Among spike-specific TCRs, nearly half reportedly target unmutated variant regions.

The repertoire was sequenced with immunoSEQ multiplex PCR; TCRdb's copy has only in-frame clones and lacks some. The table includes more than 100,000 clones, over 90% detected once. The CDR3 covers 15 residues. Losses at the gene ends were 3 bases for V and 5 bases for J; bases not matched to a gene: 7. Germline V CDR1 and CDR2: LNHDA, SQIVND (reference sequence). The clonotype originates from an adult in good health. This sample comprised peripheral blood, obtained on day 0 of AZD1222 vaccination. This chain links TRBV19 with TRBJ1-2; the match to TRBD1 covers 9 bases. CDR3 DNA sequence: TGTGCCAGTAGTATTCCAACAGGGACAGGGTATGGCTACACCTTC. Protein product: CASSIPTGTGYGYTF.